These 27 T cell receptor beta chains were sequenced from one sample in a study of blood T cell repertoires in COVID-19 (dated by TCRdb to the early 2020s). The library was generated by the immunoSEQ multiplex PCR assay. TCRdb stores this immuneACCESS table with in-frame sequences only. Part of the clones is absent; in the studies checked, under half of the shortfall reflects unresolved V genes, and no reason is known for the rest. This sample has about 280,000 clones in its table, and roughly 86% of those were observed once. The ten largest clonotypes hold about 1.9% of the sample. Sequenced sample: peripheral blood. The receptors derive from a woman aged 30 to 39 who had recovered from COVID-19.

This sequence joins TRBV6-4 and TRBJ2-3; D is uncertain. V was shortened by 5 bases and J by 3 bases, with 12 bases between the two germline ends. Per the germline V gene, CDR1 is MRHNA and CDR2 is SNTAGT. The CDR3 contains 14 residues. The CDR3 DNA is TGTGCCAGCAGTCGAACAGCCTTTACAGATACGCAGTATTTT. Amino acid sequence: CASSRTAFTDTQYF.

The genes are TRBV5-8 and TRBJ1-1; D not resolved. The length of the CDR3 is 13 residues. Trimming took 0 bases from V and 3 from J, leaving 6 bases between them. Germline CDR1 SGHTS, CDR2 YDEGEE. Here the CDR3 reads CASSLGEYTEAFF. In DNA, the CDR3 is TGTGCCAGCAGCTTGGGGGAGTACACTGAAGCTTTCTTT.

This clone was counted only a few times. For the CDR3, the DNA is TGTGCCAGCAAGGGGGCTAGTATGAACACTGAAGCTTTCTTT. Translating it yields CASKGASMNTEAFF. V and J are TRBV2 and TRBJ1-1, with 7 bases matching TRBD1. This CDR3 is built from 14 residues. After removal of 7 bases from V and 0 bases from J, the junction contained 5 bases not matched to a gene. Germline CDR1 reads SNHLY; CDR2 reads FYNNEI.

This clone was counted a single time. This chain uses TRBV27 with TRBJ2-5; 7 bases map to TRBD1. The CDR3 has 13 amino acids. V trimming: 4 bases; J trimming: 5 bases; junction bases outside the gene matches: 4. The germline CDR1 and CDR2 sequences are MNHEY and SMNVEV (reference sequence). The CDR3, as DNA: TGTGCCAGCAGTTGGGAGACAGGGGAGACCCAGTACTTC. Encoded protein: CASSWETGETQYF.

The chain joins TRBV5-6 to TRBJ2-7; tentatively, D is TRBD1 (5 bases). With 2 bases removed from V and 1 base from J, the gap between germline ends came to 7 bases. Germline CDR1 and CDR2: SGHDT and YYEEEE. The length of the CDR3 is 13 residues. CDR3 sequence (DNA): TGTGCCAGCAGCTTAGGGGTTTCCTACGAGCAGTACTTC. As protein: CASSLGVSYEQYF.

The chain uses TRBV3-1 (or the pseudogene TRBV3-2) and TRBJ2-1; TRBD2 is a possible D gene (6 bases). Germline assignment: CDR1 LGHDT and CDR2 YNNKEL (reference sequence). This CDR3 spans 16 amino acids. Between the trimmed V and J ends, which lost 6 bases and 3 bases, there was a span of 18 bases. CDR3 protein: CASSRPLAYLYNEQFF. CDR3 nucleotide sequence: TGTGCCAGCAGTCGTCCCCTAGCGTACCTCTACAATGAGCAGTTCTTC.

The V gene is TRBV7-2, the J gene TRBJ1-5; D not resolved. Trimming pared 4 bases from V and 1 base from J, leaving 8 bases between. The CDR3 spans 14 residues. CDR1 and CDR2 (germline): SGHTA, FQGNSA. Written as DNA, the CDR3 is TGTGCCAGCAGCTATAATCCCAGCAATCAGCCCCAGCATTTT. The encoded protein is CASSYNPSNQPQHF.

The chain links TRBV30 to TRBJ1-5; TRBD1 is a possible D gene (5 bases). The CDR3 runs to 14 residues. Germline CDR1 is GTSNPN and CDR2 is SVGIG (reference sequence). V dropped 1 base and J dropped 7 bases, with 14 bases sitting between them. The CDR3 DNA follows: TGTGCCTGGAGTGAAGGGCAGGGCTGGCAGCCCCAGCATTTT. Protein product: CAWSEGQGWQPQHF.

This clone has a single count. This chain uses TRBV11-2 with TRBJ2-4; D perhaps matches TRBD2 (6 bases). CDR3 size: 17 residues. V dropped 5 bases and J dropped 8 bases, with 25 bases sitting between them. CDR1 is SGHAT and CDR2 is FQNNGV in the germline V gene. CDR3 nucleotide sequence: TGTGCCAGCAGCCCCCTCCGGGACTCCCCCGGGAAGGACATTCAGTACTTC. It yields the protein CASSPLRDSPGKDIQYF.

This chain links TRBV18 with TRBJ1-2; the match to TRBD1 covers 9 bases. Germline V gene data show CDR1 as KGHSH and CDR2 as LQKENI. The CDR3 is 18 amino acids. V gave up 3 bases and J gave up 4 bases; unmatched junction bases: 15. The CDR3 DNA sequence: TGTGCCAGCTCACCCACGCGAAGCCGTGACAGGGGGGCCTATGGCTACACCTTC. Translating gives CASSPTRSRDRGAYGYTF.

The chain recombines TRBV29-1 with TRBJ1-3, with 7 bases lining up with TRBD1. CDR1 SQVTM and CDR2 ANQGSEA come from the germline V gene. There are 17 residues in the CDR3. The V and J ends lost 1 base and 1 base, in that order; junction bases with no gene match: 10. The CDR3 sequence is CSVEGRQGVGSGNTIYF. Written as DNA, the CDR3 is TGCAGCGTTGAAGGGAGGCAGGGGGTAGGATCTGGAAACACCATATATTTT.

The J gene is TRBJ2-7, the V gene TRBV7-9; D is unresolved. Trimming left V 11 bases short and J 0 bases short, with 14 bases between. The CDR3 is 13 residues long. The germline gives CDR1 SEHNR, CDR2 FQNEAQ (reference sequence). CDR3 in DNA: TGTGCCCTATCCCCCGTTAGCTCCTACGAGCAGTACTTC. This codes for CALSPVSSYEQYF.

This chain uses TRBV19 with TRBJ2-1, with D perhaps matching TRBD2 (6 bases). This CDR3 comprises 13 residues. The V end lost 6 bases, the J end lost 6 bases, and 12 bases lay between the germline ends. Germline lookup yields CDR1 LNHDA and CDR2 SQIVND (reference sequence). DNA of the CDR3: TGTGCCAGTAGCCAGGCCGGGGGCAATGAGCAGTTCTTC. It yields the protein CASSQAGGNEQFF.

In its sample, this clone was seen a few times. The rearrangement joins TRBV29-1 to TRBJ2-7, with TRBD2 identical over 10 bases. Germline loops: CDR1 SQVTM, CDR2 ANQGSEA. The J segment lost 6 bases and the V segment lost 7 bases, leaving 12 bases of the junction unmatched. The CDR3 runs 14 residues. CDR3 nucleotide sequence: TGCAGCGCCCGGACTAGCGGCGGGTTGGGCGAGCAGTACTTC. The encoded protein is CSARTSGGLGEQYF.

J is TRBJ2-2 and V is TRBV5-1; the D is unclear. This CDR3 comprises 15 residues. V was pared by 4 bases and J by 1 base, with 11 bases between. Per germline, CDR1 SGHRS and CDR2 YFSETQ. CDR3 residues: CASSLRMRNTGELFF. The CDR3 region has the DNA TGCGCCAGCAGCCTGAGGATGAGGAACACCGGGGAGCTGTTTTTT.

The chain couples TRBV30 to TRBJ1-2; D is unclear. The V gene lost 1 base and the J gene lost 5 bases, with 8 bases spanning the gap. Germline V lookup: CDR1 GTSNPN, CDR2 SVGIG (reference sequence). The CDR3 consists of 12 residues. CDR3: CAWSAHSYGYTF. Written as DNA, the CDR3 is TGTGCCTGGAGTGCCCACTCTTATGGCTACACCTTC.

The chain recombines TRBV6-2 or TRBV6-3 with TRBJ2-7; 11 nucleotides agree with TRBD2. With 6 bases clipped from V and 1 base from J, the junction kept 5 bases outside the gene matches. The CDR3 contains 15 residues. Germline-derived CDR1 and CDR2 are MNHEY and SVGEGT. CDR3 region: CASSSTSGTSYEQYF. CDR3 DNA sequence: TGTGCCAGCAGCTCGACTAGCGGGACATCCTACGAGCAGTACTTC.

The chain joins TRBV2 to TRBJ1-1; tentative D call: TRBD1 (6 bases). The CDR3 is 14 amino acids. From germline, CDR1 is SNHLY and CDR2 FYNNEI. Trimming cost V 6 bases and J 1 base, with 12 bases left between them. The CDR3 loop reads CASRGDTKNTEAFF. The CDR3, as DNA: TGTGCCAGCAGGGGGGACACAAAGAACACTGAAGCTTTCTTT.

This chain joins TRBV7-9 and TRBJ2-3; D is possibly TRBD2 (5 bases). This CDR3 has 13 residues. V dropped 4 bases and J dropped 6 bases, with 11 bases sitting between them. Germline V CDR1 and CDR2: SEHNR, FQNEAQ (reference sequence). CDR3 sequence reads: CASSSTNQDTQYF. Here the CDR3 DNA reads TGTGCCAGCAGCTCGACTAACCAGGATACGCAGTATTTT. The full variable domain, completed using reference TRBV7-9 and TRBJ2-3, is DTGVSQNPRHKITKRGQNVTFRCDPISEHNRLYWYRQTLGQGPEFLTYFQNEAQLEKSRLLSDRFSAERPKGSFSTLEIQRTEQGDSAMYLCASSSTNQDTQYFGPGTRLTVL.

The rearrangement joins TRBV7-2 to TRBJ2-3, with 10 nucleotides matching TRBD2. The V and J ends lost 3 bases and 5 bases, in that order; junction bases with no gene match: 8. CDR3 length: 16 residues. The V gene's germline CDR1 is SGHTA and CDR2 FQGNSA. CDR3 sequence: CASSFQSGRAGDTQYF. The CDR3 nucleotides are TGTGCCAGCAGCTTCCAGAGCGGGAGGGCCGGAGATACGCAGTATTTT.

This clone was counted many times. V usage is TRBV6-2 or TRBV6-3 and J usage is TRBJ2-1, with 10 bases lining up with TRBD1. After removal of 5 bases from V and 3 bases from J, the junction contained 4 bases not matched to a gene. CDR3 length: 15 residues. Germline lookup yields CDR1 MNHEY and CDR2 SVGEGT. CDR3 in DNA: TGTGCCAGCAGTCCCGGGACAGGGGACTACAATGAGCAGTTCTTC. Translating gives CASSPGTGDYNEQFF.

J is TRBJ1-5 and V is TRBV6-1; D is uncertain. Germline lookup yields CDR1 MNHNS and CDR2 SASEGT. This CDR3 has 15 amino acids. The ends were cut back, 3 bases at V and 2 bases at J, with 11 bases in the middle. CDR3 DNA: TGTGCCAGCAGTGATTATCGGGAAGGCAATCAGCCCCAGCATTTT. Its protein product is CASSDYREGNQPQHF.

This chain joins TRBV2 and TRBJ1-4, with D uncertain. V shed 3 bases and J shed 10 bases, with 6 bases lying between them. This CDR3 has 11 residues. Germline CDR1 and CDR2: SNHLY and FYNNEI. CDR3 sequence reads: CASSETGKLFF. The DNA of the CDR3 is TGTGCCAGCAGTGAGACGGGAAAACTGTTTTTT.

This clone was detected only once. V gene TRBV5-5 combines with J gene TRBJ1-3; D gene unclear. V was clipped by 4 bases and J by 8 bases, with 10 bases between them. CDR3 length equals 12 residues. Germline-derived CDR1 and CDR2 are SGHKS and YYEKEE (reference sequence). CDR3 sequence reads: CASSPASDTIYF. For the CDR3, the DNA is TGTGCCAGCAGCCCCGCGAGCGACACCATATATTTT.

The J gene is TRBJ2-1, the V gene TRBV19; D might be TRBD2 (6 bases). V was cut by 7 bases and J by 0 bases, with 7 bases left in between. The CDR3 totals 13 residues. Germline V gene data show CDR1 as LNHDA and CDR2 as SQIVND (reference sequence). CDR3: CASTGSSYNEQFF. The CDR3 DNA is TGTGCCAGTACCGGGAGCTCCTACAATGAGCAGTTCTTC.

V gene TRBV7-2 combines with J gene TRBJ1-1; the match to TRBD1 covers 7 bases. This CDR3 is 18 amino acids long. Germline lookup yields CDR1 SGHTA and CDR2 FQGNSA. V shed 4 bases and J 1 base; nucleotides not matched to a gene: 15. The DNA of the CDR3 is TGTGCCAGCAGCTGGCCCCCGGGACAGCCGGCGTCGAACACTGAAGCTTTCTTT. As protein: CASSWPPGQPASNTEAFF.

The rearrangement links TRBV28 to TRBJ1-1; a possible D gene is TRBD1 (5 bases). The V end was cut by 4 bases, the J end by 5 bases, with 14 bases between. Germline values: CDR1 MDHEN, CDR2 SYDVKM. CDR3 length: 14 residues. In DNA form, the CDR3 reads TGTGCCAGCAGTTACCTACAGGTTGATACTGAAGCTTTCTTT. Amino acid sequence: CASSYLQVDTEAFF.